Below are 30 T cell receptor beta chains sequenced from a single sample in a study of shared clonotypes between healthy human individuals. Measured with immunoSEQ multiplex PCR; TCRdb has only the in-frame clones, and not every one. The sample shows approximately 1,000,000 clones, around 77% of them seen only once. Sequencing was performed on memory CD4+ T cells from PBMCs. Specified subset: CD45RA-negative fraction. These receptors were obtained from a man aged 18 to 30 in good health. Some clones in this sample may be carry-over from other donors' samples.

This chain joins TRBV25-1 and TRBJ1-5; 9 bases fit TRBD1. The CDR3 consists of 12 residues. The V and J ends lost 9 bases and 6 bases, in that order; junction bases with no gene match: 3. CDR1 and CDR2 (germline): MGHDK, SYGVNS. In nucleotides, the CDR3 is TGTGCCAGTTCGACAGGGGGTCAGCCCCAGCATTTT. Protein sequence: CASSTGGQPQHF.

This clone was counted many times. The chain uses TRBV2 and TRBJ2-7, with D uncertain. Trimming took off 0 bases at V and 11 bases at J, with 26 bases between the two ends. Looked up from germline, CDR1 is SNHLY and CDR2 is FYNNEI. This CDR3 has 17 residues. In nucleotides, the CDR3 is TGTGCCAGCAGTGAAGCGCTTCTGGCAGTTTACCCTCTTAGGGAGTACTTC. Translating it yields CASSEALLAVYPLREYF.

In this sample, this clone turned up a few times. V usage is TRBV7-2 and J usage is TRBJ2-1; D gene uncertain. Trimming shortened V by 5 bases and J by 0 bases, and 11 bases separated the two germline ends. This CDR3 has 15 residues. The germline V gene has CDR1 SGHTA and CDR2 FQGNSA. In nucleotides, the CDR3 is TGTGCCAGCAGCGAGAGCCAGTCCTCCTACAATGAGCAGTTCTTC. Its protein product is CASSESQSSYNEQFF.

The chain joins TRBV27 to TRBJ2-7; a possible D gene is TRBD1 (6 bases). This CDR3 comprises 18 residues. V lost 4 bases and J 2 bases, leaving 24 bases between the germline ends. CDR1 and CDR2 from the germline V gene are MNHEY and SMNVEV (reference sequence). The CDR3 coding sequence is TGTGCCAGCAGTTCCGCTCCCGGGACATCACCCCTGCCCTACGAGCAGTACTTC. Translation: CASSSAPGTSPLPYEQYF.

With respect to this clone: The sample has other DNA sequences that encode this CDR3 too. The J gene is TRBJ2-7, the V gene TRBV30, with D unresolved. Looked up from germline, CDR1 is GTSNPN and CDR2 is SVGIG (reference sequence). This CDR3 has 11 amino acids. The V end was cut by 3 bases, the J end by 3 bases, with 6 bases between. The CDR3 spells CAWSSGYEQYF. The CDR3 DNA sequence: TGTGCCTGGAGCTCTGGCTACGAGCAGTACTTC.

As concerns this clone: The identical CDR3 is also encoded by other nucleotide sequences in the sample. The DNA for the CDR3 is TGTGCCAGCAGCACCCGACTAGCAGATACGCAGTATTTT. Its protein is CASSTRLADTQYF. This sequence joins TRBV7-9 and TRBJ2-3; possible D gene TRBD2, 6 bases. The CDR3 sequence is 13 residues long. The V and J ends lost 5 bases and 4 bases respectively, with 10 bases between them. Germline lookup yields CDR1 SEHNR and CDR2 FQNEAQ (reference sequence).

This clone has only one observation. This rearrangement joins TRBV7-3 to TRBJ2-7; 8 bases are shared with TRBD2. The CDR3 consists of 15 residues. Looked up from germline, CDR1 is SGHTA and CDR2 is FQGTGA. After removal of 5 bases from V and 4 bases from J, the junction contained 10 bases not matched to a gene. In nucleotides, the CDR3 is TGTGCCAGCAGCATGAGCCGAGCGGGAGTTTACGAGCAGTACTTC. Its translation is CASSMSRAGVYEQYF.

The sample holds a few counts of this clone. This chain joins TRBV19 and TRBJ1-5; no definite D call. This CDR3 has 13 amino acids. Germline-derived CDR1 and CDR2 are LNHDA and SQIVND (reference sequence). The V gene lost 5 bases and the J gene lost 9 bases, with 14 bases spanning the gap. CDR3 sequence: CASSREDLGPQHF. The DNA for the CDR3 is TGTGCCAGTAGTCGGGAGGATCTTGGGCCCCAGCATTTT.

The chain is built from TRBV4-3 and TRBJ1-5; D gene unclear. Per germline, CDR1 LGHNA and CDR2 YSLEER. This CDR3 is built from 13 residues. V was clipped by 0 bases and J by 9 bases, with 9 bases between them. CDR3 amino acids: CASSQEMGRPQHF. The DNA for the CDR3 is TGCGCCAGCAGCCAAGAGATGGGGAGGCCCCAGCATTTT.

The V gene is TRBV5-4, the J gene TRBJ1-4, with D possibly matching TRBD1 (6 bases). Trimming shortened V by 0 bases and J by 8 bases, and 14 bases separated the two germline ends. The CDR3 totals 15 residues. Germline-derived CDR1 and CDR2 are SGHNT and YYREEE (reference sequence). The CDR3 reads CASSLAEQGREKLFF. The CDR3 coding sequence is TGTGCCAGCAGCTTGGCCGAACAGGGCCGGGAAAAACTGTTTTTT.

The rearrangement joins TRBV5-4 to TRBJ2-7; D might be TRBD2 (6 bases). V was shortened by 4 bases and J by 2 bases, with 16 bases between the two germline ends. Germline values: CDR1 SGHNT, CDR2 YYREEE (reference sequence). The CDR3 runs 15 residues. The CDR3 sequence is CASSDPRSGPYEQYF. In DNA, the CDR3 is TGTGCCAGCAGCGATCCACGAAGCGGGCCCTACGAGCAGTACTTC.

The count of this clone is one. Other DNA sequences within the sample encode an identical CDR3. This chain links TRBV7-9 with TRBJ1-1; the D gene is possibly TRBD1 (5 bases). Germline assignment: CDR1 SEHNR and CDR2 FQNEAQ (reference sequence). V shed 3 bases and J shed 3 bases, with 11 bases lying between them. The CDR3 consists of 14 residues. The CDR3 region has the DNA TGTGCCAGCAGCTTGGGGCAGGGAGACACTGAAGCTTTCTTT. Protein product: CASSLGQGDTEAFF.

The V gene is TRBV19, the J gene TRBJ2-3; no definite D call. The CDR3 consists of 10 residues. CDR1 and CDR2 (germline): LNHDA, SQIVND (reference sequence). V lost 11 bases and J 6 bases, leaving 9 bases between the germline ends. The CDR3 DNA is TGTGCCCAACCCCCCGATACGCAGTATTTT. Protein product: CAQPPDTQYF.

The chain recombines TRBV19 with TRBJ1-1, with D possibly being TRBD1 (6 bases). CDR1 and CDR2 from the germline V gene are LNHDA and SQIVND (reference sequence). V was cut by 8 bases and J by 2 bases, with 18 bases left in between. The CDR3 contains 15 residues. The CDR3 loop is CASHRQAQRNTEAFF. CDR3 coding DNA: TGTGCCAGTCACAGACAGGCCCAGAGAAACACTGAAGCTTTCTTT.

The chain joins TRBV6-5 to TRBJ2-7, with TRBD1 identical over 7 bases. Germline V CDR1 and CDR2: MNHEY, SVGAGI. Trimming cost V 2 bases and J 4 bases; bases outside gene matches: 8. The CDR3 totals 15 residues. The CDR3 sequence: CASSYASGQKYEQYF. As DNA, the CDR3 is TGTGCCAGCAGTTACGCCTCGGGACAGAAATACGAGCAGTACTTC.

In nucleotides, the CDR3 is TGCGCCAGCAGTGTACAAGGGCTGGCCACTGAAGCTTTCTTT. This gives the protein CASSVQGLATEAFF. The rearrangement joins TRBV5-1 to TRBJ1-1; D is undetermined. The CDR3 covers 14 residues. The germline gives CDR1 SGHRS, CDR2 YFSETQ. V lost 5 bases, J lost 4 bases, and 15 bases lay in between.

The chain joins TRBV9 to TRBJ1-5, with D unclear. Germline V gives CDR1 SGDLS, CDR2 YYNGEE. The CDR3 extends over 14 amino acids. Trimming removed 0 bases from V and 5 bases from J, with 9 bases in between. The CDR3 loop is CASSVGQLYQPQHF. CDR3 DNA: TGTGCCAGCAGCGTAGGGCAGCTCTATCAGCCCCAGCATTTT.

The CDR3 sequence: CASSLGGLAKNIQYF. The CDR3 coding sequence is TGTGCCAGCAGCCTCGGGGGCTTAGCCAAAAACATTCAGTACTTC. The genes are TRBV5-4 and TRBJ2-4; D possibly matches TRBD1 or TRBD2 (6 bases each). The CDR3 is made up of 15 amino acids. CDR1 SGHNT and CDR2 YYREEE come from the germline V gene (reference sequence). Deletions cut 4 bases from V and 0 bases from J, with 11 bases between.

A word on this clone: One end of the junction varies from germline; a read error may be responsible. V usage is TRBV11-2 and J usage is TRBJ2-2; D perhaps matches TRBD2 (5 bases). Germline V gives CDR1 SGHAT, CDR2 FQNNGV. CDR3 length: 16 amino acids. The CDR3 here is CASSTHAPGNAGELFF. In DNA form, the CDR3 reads TGTGCCAGCAGCACACACGCCCCGGGGAACGCCGGGGAGCTGTTTTTT.

The rearrangement uses TRBV7-3 and TRBJ2-3; D is undetermined. The length of the CDR3 is 12 residues. Germline CDR1 is SGHTA and CDR2 is FQGTGA. V lost 5 bases and J lost 4, with 7 bases in between. CDR3 protein: CASSANADTQYF. The CDR3 DNA is TGTGCCAGCAGCGCTAATGCAGATACGCAGTATTTT.

The sample holds one count of this clone. The chain recombines TRBV27 with TRBJ2-1, with 8 bases that match TRBD2. The J segment lost 5 bases and the V segment lost 3 bases, leaving 9 bases of the junction unmatched. CDR1 is MNHEY, CDR2 SMNVEV, per germline (reference sequence). The CDR3 sequence is 16 residues long. The CDR3 DNA reads as TGTGCCAGCAGTTTGCGCGGGACTAGTTCCCACAATGAGCAGTTCTTC. It yields the protein CASSLRGTSSHNEQFF.

In regard to this clone: The sample carries other DNA sequences with the same CDR3. This chain connects TRBV5-1 to TRBJ2-7, with unresolved D. V was shortened by 4 bases and J by 1 base, with 6 bases between the two germline ends. CDR1 and CDR2 (germline): SGHRS, YFSETQ. The CDR3 runs 12 residues. As DNA, the CDR3 is TGCGCCAGCAGCCCGCCGTCCTACGAGCAGTACTTC. This encodes CASSPPSYEQYF.

This clone occurred a few times. This sequence joins TRBV30 and TRBJ1-1; D not resolved. V was pared by 2 bases and J by 3 bases, with 7 bases between. The CDR3 sequence is 12 residues long. Germline loops: CDR1 GTSNPN, CDR2 SVGIG (reference sequence). In DNA form, the CDR3 reads TGTGCCTGGAGTAAATCCCACACTGAAGCTTTCTTT. It codes for CAWSKSHTEAFF.

This chain connects TRBV30 to TRBJ1-4; D is ambiguous. Between the trimmed V and J ends, which lost 3 bases and 8 bases, there was a span of 16 bases. The CDR3 is 14 amino acids. CDR1 and CDR2 (germline): GTSNPN, SVGIG (reference sequence). CDR3 DNA: TGTGCCTGGAGCCGGGGAGCATTCGGCGAAAAACTGTTTTTT. Translated, it gives CAWSRGAFGEKLFF.

The CDR3, as DNA: TGTGCCAGCAGCCACCAACTAGCGGGAGGTCACGAGCAGTACTTC. Protein: CASSHQLAGGHEQYF. This chain joins TRBV7-8 and TRBJ2-7; 12 bases are a match to TRBD2. The V gene end was trimmed by 5 bases and the J gene end by 5 bases; junction bases not matched to a gene: 7. The CDR3 runs 15 residues. Germline V gene lookup returns CDR1 SGHVS and CDR2 FQNEAQ. The full variable domain, completed using reference TRBV7-8 and TRBJ2-7, is GAGVSQSPRYKVAKRGQDVALRCDPISGHVSLFWYQQALGQGPEFLTYFQNEAQLDKSGLPSDRFFAERPEGSVSTLKIQRTQQEDSAVYLCASSHQLAGGHEQYFGPGTRLTVT.

V gene TRBV18 combines with J gene TRBJ2-4; D uncertain. Trimming pared 6 bases from V and 7 bases from J, leaving 13 bases between. From germline, CDR1 is KGHSH and CDR2 LQKENI. The CDR3 length is 13 residues. The CDR3 coding sequence is TGTGCCAGCTCTCCGCCCGTGCTGAACATTCAGTACTTC. Translating gives CASSPPVLNIQYF.

This clone turned up a few times. This sequence joins TRBV11-2 and TRBJ2-7; TRBD2 agrees at 14 bases. After removal of 5 bases from V and 6 bases from J, the junction contained 12 bases not matched to a gene. Germline loops: CDR1 SGHAT, CDR2 FQNNGV. This CDR3 is built from 17 residues. The CDR3 loop is CASSAGTSGRIPLEQYF. CDR3 sequence (DNA): TGTGCCAGCAGCGCGGGGACTAGCGGGAGAATACCCCTCGAGCAGTACTTC.

The chain carries TRBV7-2 and TRBJ1-3; no clear D gene. Trimming left V 5 bases short and J 0 bases short, with 8 bases between. This CDR3 has 14 amino acids. The germline gives CDR1 SGHTA, CDR2 FQGNSA. DNA of the CDR3: TGTGCCAGCAGCGTACGGTACTCTGGAAACACCATATATTTT. It yields the protein CASSVRYSGNTIYF.

The chain recombines TRBV29-1 with TRBJ2-7, with 7 bases fitting TRBD1. The germline gives CDR1 SQVTM, CDR2 ANQGSEA. J lost 5 bases, V lost 7 bases, and 5 bases had no gene match. The CDR3 runs to 11 residues. The CDR3 DNA follows: TGCAGCGCGACAGGGTCCCACGAGCAGTACTTC. As protein: CSATGSHEQYF.

The gene calls are TRBV6-5 and TRBJ1-1; 7 nucleotides align to TRBD1. The V gene's germline CDR1 is MNHEY and CDR2 SVGAGI. CDR3 length equals 15 residues. With 6 bases clipped from V and 5 bases from J, the junction kept 12 bases outside the gene matches. CDR3 amino acids: CASRDLHRGQTEAFF. In DNA form, the CDR3 reads TGTGCCAGCAGGGACCTGCACAGGGGTCAGACTGAAGCTTTCTTT.